One and the same sample provided the 2 T cell receptor beta chains below, sequenced in a study of cytomegalovirus exposure and HLA in healthy donors (dated by TCRdb to 2016 to 2017). Libraries were prepared through the immunoSEQ multiplex PCR assay. For the multiplex PCR, a mixture combining 60 forward primers for TCR Vbeta segments and 13 reverse primers for TCR Jbeta segments was used. This immuneACCESS table, as held by TCRdb, lists in-frame sequences with V and J called but not all clones. Of the missing ones, under half trace to an unresolved V gene in checked studies; the others have no known cause. The sample has roughly 140,000 clones on record, roughly 80% of them singletons. The ten most abundant clones make up approximately 3.7% of the sample. Sample: PBMCs. All receptors derive from a human donor in good health.

This clone was detected only once. The CDR3 loop is CASSSGTRTGEQFF. The CDR3 DNA reads as TGTGCCAGCAGCTCCGGGACTAGGACGGGGGAGCAGTTCTTC. The chain recombines TRBV7-3 with TRBJ2-1; TRBD2 aligns across 8 bases. The CDR3 covers 14 residues. The germline CDR1 and CDR2 sequences are SGHTA and FQGTGA. V lost 4 bases to trimming and J lost 10 bases; unmatched junction nucleotides: 9.

The chain carries TRBV7-2 and TRBJ2-7, with TRBD1 matching 9 bases. V gave up 3 bases and J gave up 6 bases; unmatched junction bases: 9. Germline V gives CDR1 SGHTA, CDR2 FQGNSA. The CDR3 runs 15 residues. The CDR3 DNA follows: TGTGCCAGCAGCTTGGAGCCGGGACAGGGTGTCGAGCAGTACTTC. Translation: CASSLEPGQGVEQYF.